This T cell receptor (beta chain) was found in a study of T cell repertoires in cytomegalovirus infection. The V gene's germline CDR1 is SGHDT and CDR2 YYEEEE. The CDR3 runs 16 residues. V was clipped by 3 bases and J by 2 bases; unmatched bases: 5. TCRdb re-called the reads through MiXCR, storing one row per CDR3 protein. The sample records approximately 500,000 distinct CDR3 sequences, about 11% being singletons. This clonotype came up many times. The TCR originated in a human donor in good health (CMV status not recorded). Some clones in this sample may be carry-over from other donors' samples. The sequenced material came from PBMCs. This chain uses TRBV5-6 with TRBJ2-5, with TRBD2 matching 12 bases. CDR3 protein: CASSSPTSGGQETQYF. The CDR3, as DNA: TGTGCCAGCAGCTCTCCGACTAGCGGGGGACAAGAGACCCAGTACTTC.